The clone carrying this T cell receptor (beta chain) appeared a few times. The data were taken from a study of blood T cell repertoires in COVID-19. Trimming removed 4 bases from V and 1 base from J; junction bases left unmatched: 9. Germline V lookup: CDR1 SQVTM, CDR2 ANQGSEA. The length of the CDR3 is 15 residues. Assay: immunoSEQ multiplex PCR; the TCRdb copy retains only in-frame clones and omits some. The sample includes roughly 300,000 clones, around 81% of them seen just once. The chain is built from TRBV29-1 and TRBJ2-7, with 8 bases lining up with TRBD1. This receptor was identified in an older woman with active or convalescent COVID-19. Sequencing was carried out using peripheral blood. CDR3 in DNA: TGCAGCGTTGCCGATCCCGGGACAGGTTCCTACGAGCAGTACTTC. This translates into CSVADPGTGSYEQYF.